This TCR beta chain comes out of a study of vaccination and CD4 T cells after COVID-19. A few counts support this clonotype. Its antigen remains unknown. Researchers used the Oncomine TCR Beta short-read assay to sequence DNA from cultured CD4+ T cells. TCRdb re-derived calls from the PCR reads in MiXCR, one entry per CDR3 protein. The sample has under 25,000 distinct CDR3 sequences, 49% seen once. V gave up 0 bases and J gave up 5 bases; unmatched junction bases: 8. This CDR3 comprises 16 residues. The germline CDR1 and CDR2 sequences are SGHKS and YYEKEE (reference sequence). Indicated treatment: approximately 9-day PBMC culture with coronavirus spike peptide pools or control peptides (ViraFEST assay).

The source is a human donor who had recovered from COVID-19. The source material was CD4+ T cells from blood, cultured in vitro. The rearrangement uses TRBV5-5 and TRBJ2-5; 9 positions match TRBD1. The DNA of the CDR3 is TGTGCCAGCAGCTTGGGGGGGACAGGGAACTCGGAGACCCAGTACTTC. It yields the protein CASSLGGTGNSETQYF.